This T cell receptor beta chain was recovered during a study of cytotoxic CD8 clonotypes in ibrutinib-treated CLL. Whole-study findings and limits: Patients had baseline clonality above age-matched healthy donors, and this clonality moved with circulating CD8+ T-cell counts. Public clonotypes (which were uncommon) either contracted or remained stable on treatment.

Germline CDR1 reads SGHDT; CDR2 reads YYEEEE. J lost 3 bases, V lost 3 bases, and 3 bases had no gene match. The CDR3 length is 13 residues. This clone appeared a single time. The antigen remains undetermined. Using immunoSEQ multiplex PCR, the repertoire was profiled, and TCRdb retains in-frame clones only, with some absent. The data show around 150,000 clones, 81% seen once. The genes are TRBV5-6 and TRBJ2-7; 7 bases are a match to TRBD2. Sequencing used PBMCs, obtained after 12 months of ibrutinib treatment. The sequence was collected from a human donor with chronic lymphocytic leukemia. CDR3 DNA: TGTGCCAGCAGCTCCCTAGCGGTCTACGAGCAGTACTTC. It specifies CASSSLAVYEQYF.